One and the same sample provided the 6 T cell receptor beta chains below, sequenced in a study of CD8+ T cells in alopecia areata. cDNA serving as the sequencing template came from extracted, reverse transcribed RNA. Measured with immunoSEQ multiplex PCR; TCRdb has only the in-frame clones, and not every one. The sample holds around 150,000 clones, less than 65% seen once. What was sequenced was CD8+ T cells sorted from blood. The receptor source for this set is a human donor in good health.

This clone was counted a single time. The rearrangement links TRBV5-1 to TRBJ2-1, with D uncertain. The CDR3 covers 13 residues. CDR1 SGHRS and CDR2 YFSETQ come from the germline V gene. The V end was cut by 4 bases, the J end by 4 bases, with 9 bases between. The CDR3 protein is CASSVGSYNEQFF. The CDR3 DNA reads as TGCGCCAGCAGCGTAGGGTCTTACAATGAGCAGTTCTTC.

The rearrangement links TRBV25-1 to TRBJ2-7; D unclear. V was pared by 5 bases and J by 3 bases, with 11 bases between. In germline, CDR1 is MGHDK, CDR2 SYGVNS. CDR3 length: 13 amino acids. The CDR3 spells CASSRAESYEQYF. The CDR3 DNA sequence: TGTGCCAGCAGTAGGGCAGAAAGCTACGAGCAGTACTTC.

This clone showed up just a few times. The rearrangement links TRBV29-1 to TRBJ2-5, with D perhaps TRBD1 or TRBD2 (5 bases each). V shed 2 bases and J shed 4 bases, with 17 bases lying between them. CDR1 SQVTM and CDR2 ANQGSEA come from the germline V gene. The CDR3 is 15 residues long. In DNA form, the CDR3 reads TGCAGCGTTGAAATCTGGCAGGGAGAGGGAGAGACCCAGTACTTC. It encodes CSVEIWQGEGETQYF.

This clone was seen more than once but under ten times. The CDR3 loop is CASGRPRAGEIFTDTQYF. The CDR3 DNA is TGTGCTAGTGGCCGCCCCCGAGCAGGGGAAATTTTCACAGATACGCAGTATTTT. The chain combines TRBV12-5 with TRBJ2-3; D possibly corresponds to TRBD1 (6 bases). Germline V gene sequence: CDR1 LGHNT, CDR2 FRNRAP. This CDR3 region has 18 residues. V gave up 6 bases and J gave up 2 bases, with 24 bases separating them.

The CDR3 bases are TGTGCCAGCAGCCCCCCGACAGGGCCAGAGACCCAGTACTTC. Its translation: CASSPPTGPETQYF. The chain uses TRBV7-9 and TRBJ2-5, with 7 bases lining up with TRBD1. CDR3 size: 14 residues. V lost 5 bases, J lost 4 bases, and 7 bases stayed unmatched. Germline V lookup: CDR1 SEHNR, CDR2 FQNEAQ (reference sequence).

V and J are TRBV7-9 and TRBJ2-7, with a tentative D call TRBD1 (5 bases). CDR3 length equals 12 residues. Trimming shortened V by 3 bases and J by 5 bases, and 8 bases separated the two germline ends. Germline V gives CDR1 SEHNR, CDR2 FQNEAQ (reference sequence). The CDR3 spells CASSFDRDEQYF. The CDR3 nucleotides are TGTGCCAGCAGCTTCGACAGAGACGAGCAGTACTTC.